The source of this TCR beta chain is a study of chemoradiotherapy in HPV16-positive cancers. The assay was immunoSEQ multiplex PCR, and TCRdb's table has in-frame clones only and misses some. Of about 35,000 clones in the sample, roughly 90% were seen once. Samples were taken several times over chemoradiotherapy. The ends were cut back, 4 bases at V and 3 bases at J, with 16 bases in the middle. CDR3 length: 15 residues. Germline V CDR1 and CDR2: SGHNT, YENEEA. This specimen was blood, taken from a patient who underwent chemoradiotherapy. The origin of this receptor is a human donor with HPV-associated anogenital cancer. The J gene is TRBJ2-7, the V gene TRBV11-3, with D perhaps matching TRBD1 or TRBD2 (5 bases each). CDR3 sequence (DNA): TGTGCCAGCAGCTACTCTGAGGGGCCTCACTACGAGCAGTACTTC. Translating gives CASSYSEGPHYEQYF.